One sample yielded the 32 T cell receptor beta chains listed below, sequenced in a study of control samples from healthy donors and cancer patients. The method was immunoSEQ multiplex PCR; TCRdb's version includes in-frame clones alone and lacks a portion of them. The sample includes about 52,000 clones, around 95% seen only once; the top ten take approximately 2.2%. The sequenced material came from blood. The receptors derive from a man aged 25 to 40 in good health.

The chain combines TRBV19 with TRBJ1-6; D is unclear. The CDR3 sequence is 16 residues long. V lost 3 bases, J lost 0 bases, and 9 bases lay in between. The V gene's germline CDR1 is LNHDA and CDR2 SQIVND (reference sequence). CDR3 sequence reads: CASSMYPDSYNSPLHF. Here the CDR3 DNA reads TGTGCCAGTAGTATGTATCCGGACTCCTATAATTCACCCCTCCACTTT.

The chain employs TRBV20-1 and TRBJ2-7, with TRBD2 as a possible D gene (11 bases). Germline CDR1 DFQATT, CDR2 SNEGSKA (reference sequence). V was clipped by 3 bases and J by 4 bases, with 40 bases between them. The CDR3 runs 22 residues. CDR3 in DNA: TGCAGTGCTAGTAGATACCCGCCCCGTGGAGGGACAGGGGCTAGCGGGAGGTACGAGCAGTACTTC. Protein product: CSASRYPPRGGTGASGRYEQYF.

The gene calls are TRBV5-1 and TRBJ2-5; 8 positions match TRBD1. The CDR3 extends over 14 amino acids. With 4 bases clipped from V and 4 bases from J, the junction kept 6 bases outside the gene matches. Germline V CDR1 and CDR2: SGHRS, YFSETQ. The CDR3 is CASSPDRGGETQYF. CDR3 DNA sequence: TGCGCCAGCAGCCCCGACAGGGGAGGAGAGACCCAGTACTTC.

The chain recombines TRBV9 with TRBJ2-2, with D tentatively TRBD1 (6 bases). Trimming pared 3 bases from V and 0 bases from J, leaving 9 bases between. This CDR3 contains 15 residues. Germline CDR1 reads SGDLS; CDR2 reads YYNGEE. CDR3 protein: CASSAGTSNTGELFF. The CDR3 DNA is TGTGCCAGCAGCGCCGGGACATCGAACACCGGGGAGCTGTTTTTT.

This rearrangement joins TRBV6-5 to TRBJ1-2; 7 bases align to TRBD1. V was pared by 6 bases and J by 6 bases, with 7 bases of the junction left unmatched. This CDR3 is built from 13 residues. Germline V gene lookup returns CDR1 MNHEY and CDR2 SVGAGI. Written as DNA, the CDR3 is TGTGCCAGCAGCTACAGGGGAGAGGATGGCTACACCTTC. Translated: CASSYRGEDGYTF.

The sample holds one count of this clone. The chain couples TRBV4-1 to TRBJ2-2; the match to TRBD2 covers 11 bases. Germline loops: CDR1 MGHRA, CDR2 YSYEKL. V was clipped by 0 bases and J by 7 bases; unmatched bases: 10. The length of the CDR3 is 18 residues. CDR3: CASSQDGSGRASGGELFF. Here the CDR3 DNA reads TGCGCCAGCAGCCAAGATGGTAGCGGGAGGGCCTCCGGCGGGGAGCTGTTTTTT.

The CDR3 protein is CASSYLTGDPVPYEQYF. In DNA, the CDR3 is TGTGCCAGCAGTTACTTGACAGGGGACCCAGTACCCTACGAGCAGTACTTC. This chain uses TRBV6-2 or TRBV6-3 with TRBJ2-7; TRBD1 matches at 8 bases. Germline V gene data show CDR1 as MNHEY and CDR2 as SVGEGT. The CDR3 has 17 residues. V shed 1 base and J 2 bases; nucleotides not matched to a gene: 10.

V gene TRBV6-1 combines with J gene TRBJ2-3; 14 nucleotides align to TRBD2. This CDR3 has 18 residues. Germline assignment: CDR1 MNHNS and CDR2 SASEGT. The V and J ends lost 0 bases and 6 bases, in that order; junction bases with no gene match: 8. The CDR3 coding sequence is TGTGCCAGCAGTGAAGCCCTTGGGACTAGCGGGAGTAGGGATACGCAGTATTTT. It is translated as CASSEALGTSGSRDTQYF.

J is TRBJ2-1 and V is TRBV4-1, with TRBD1 matching 11 bases. The CDR3 length is 15 residues. Germline V gene lookup returns CDR1 MGHRA and CDR2 YSYEKL. With 4 bases clipped from V and 2 bases from J, the junction kept 1 base outside the gene matches. The chain's CDR3 is CASSRDRGAYNEQFF. Here the CDR3 DNA reads TGCGCCAGCAGCCGGGACAGGGGGGCCTACAATGAGCAGTTCTTC.

This chain links TRBV27 with TRBJ2-7; D possibly corresponds to TRBD1 (6 bases). Trimming pared 4 bases from V and 2 bases from J, leaving 9 bases between. The CDR3 runs 13 residues. The V gene's germline CDR1 is MNHEY and CDR2 SMNVEV (reference sequence). DNA for the CDR3: TGTGCCAGCAGTTCGACAGGACCCTACGAGCAGTACTTC. Its translation is CASSSTGPYEQYF.

This chain joins TRBV2 and TRBJ2-1, with TRBD2 identical over 8 bases. There are 15 residues in the CDR3. Germline V gene data show CDR1 as SNHLY and CDR2 as FYNNEI. J lost 4 bases, V lost 2 bases, and 4 bases had no gene match. The CDR3: CASSEWAGGYNEQFF. The DNA for the CDR3 is TGTGCCAGCAGTGAATGGGCGGGAGGATACAATGAGCAGTTCTTC.

The chain has TRBV28 and TRBJ2-1; 8 positions agree with TRBD2. From germline, CDR1 is MDHEN and CDR2 SYDVKM. The CDR3 is made up of 14 amino acids. V shed 8 bases and J 4 bases; nucleotides not matched to a gene: 7. The CDR3 sequence: CASEEAGEYNEQFF. CDR3 sequence (DNA): TGTGCCAGCGAAGAAGCGGGAGAGTACAATGAGCAGTTCTTC.

CDR3 amino acids: CASSQPSGNEQFF. The DNA of the CDR3 is TGTGCCAGCAGTCAACCCTCCGGGAATGAGCAGTTCTTC. V usage is TRBV12-3 or TRBV12-4 and J usage is TRBJ2-1; no clear D gene. CDR3 length equals 13 residues. The V gene lost 5 bases and the J gene lost 7 bases, with 12 bases spanning the gap.

In its sample, this clone was seen once. V and J are TRBV2 and TRBJ2-6; no clear D gene. The V gene lost 5 bases and the J gene lost 2 bases, with 7 bases spanning the gap. Germline loops: CDR1 SNHLY, CDR2 FYNNEI. The CDR3 is 14 residues long. CDR3 residues: CASSLAPGANVLTF. The CDR3 DNA reads TGTGCCAGCAGTCTCGCGCCTGGGGCCAACGTCCTGACTTTC. Supplemented by reference TRBV2 and TRBJ2-6, the full variable domain reads EPEVTQTPSHQVTQMGQEVILRCVPISNHLYFYWYRQILGQKVEFLVSFYNNEISEKSEIFDDQFSVERPDGSNFTLKIRSTKLEDSAMYFCASSLAPGANVLTFGAGSRLTVL.

J is TRBJ1-1 and V is TRBV24-1, with TRBD1 matching 7 bases. The germline gives CDR1 KGHDR, CDR2 SFDVKD. The CDR3 totals 18 residues. Trimming removed 2 bases from V and 4 bases from J; junction bases left unmatched: 15. The CDR3 nucleotides are TGTGCCACCAGTGATTCCACTCTATACAGGGGATCAGGCACTGAAGCTTTCTTT. Its protein is CATSDSTLYRGSGTEAFF.

The chain is built from TRBV5-8 and TRBJ2-3, with TRBD2 matching 7 bases. There are 15 residues in the CDR3. The V gene end was trimmed by 2 bases and the J gene end by 4 bases; junction bases not matched to a gene: 7. CDR1 and CDR2 from the germline V gene are SGHTS and YDEGEE. The CDR3 loop is CASSFHAGVADTQYF. CDR3 bases: TGTGCCAGCAGCTTTCATGCGGGAGTCGCAGATACGCAGTATTTT. The full variable domain, completed using reference TRBV5-8 and TRBJ2-3, is EAGVTQSPTHLIKTRGQQATLRCSPISGHTSVYWYQQALGLGLQFLLWYDEGEERNRGNFPPRFSGRQFPNYSSELNVNALELEDSALYLCASSFHAGVADTQYFGPGTRLTVL.

The genes are TRBV4-1 and TRBJ2-3; D is uncertain. V lost 4 bases, J lost 4 bases, and 6 bases lay in between. The CDR3 has 12 amino acids. Germline assignment: CDR1 MGHRA and CDR2 YSYEKL. CDR3 DNA: TGCGCCAGCAGCCCCAACCCAGATACGCAGTATTTT. Amino acids: CASSPNPDTQYF.

The chain joins TRBV12-3 or TRBV12-4 to TRBJ2-5; a weak D match, TRBD1 (5 bases). CDR3 length: 13 residues. The germline V and J ends were trimmed by 7 bases and 0 bases, with 9 bases remaining between them. CDR3 in amino acids: CASIGHDQETQYF. The CDR3 nucleotides read TGTGCCAGCATAGGACACGACCAAGAGACCCAGTACTTC.

The J gene is TRBJ2-7, the V gene TRBV7-2; 7 nucleotides match TRBD2. The V segment lost 1 base and the J segment 3 bases; nucleotides outside the gene matches: 9. Per germline, CDR1 SGHTA and CDR2 FQGNSA. The CDR3 extends over 16 amino acids. Here the CDR3 DNA reads TGTGCCAGCAGCTTAGACGGGGGGAGGGAATACTACGAGCAGTACTTC. Protein sequence: CASSLDGGREYYEQYF.

The rearrangement links TRBV2 to TRBJ2-5; 7 nucleotides line up with TRBD2. The CDR3 has 15 residues. Germline V gene lookup returns CDR1 SNHLY and CDR2 FYNNEI. The junction had 13 bases not matched to a gene; V was cut back by 7 bases and J by 5 bases. In DNA form, the CDR3 reads TGTGCCAGCACCCGGCGGACGGGGGGTATGGAGACCCAGTACTTC. Translating it yields CASTRRTGGMETQYF.

In nucleotides, the CDR3 is TGTGCCAGCAGTTTCACTTTCTCCTTACTAGCGGGAAGCTCCTACGAGCAGTACTTC. It is translated as CASSFTFSLLAGSSYEQYF. V usage is TRBV28 and J usage is TRBJ2-7; 10 bases line up with TRBD2. The V and J ends lost 3 bases and 0 bases, in that order; junction bases with no gene match: 14. Germline CDR1 is MDHEN and CDR2 is SYDVKM. CDR3 length: 19 amino acids.

The J gene is TRBJ2-7, the V gene TRBV28; weak D call: TRBD2 (6 bases). From germline, CDR1 is MDHEN and CDR2 SYDVKM. The CDR3 covers 14 residues. V was pared by 5 bases and J by 3 bases, with 14 bases between. The CDR3 loop is CASSIPTRNYEQYF. CDR3 coding DNA: TGTGCCAGCAGTATCCCGACTAGAAACTACGAGCAGTACTTC.

The J gene is TRBJ1-1, the V gene TRBV5-1; 8 bases are a match to TRBD1. The ends lost 2 bases at V and 5 bases at J; junction bases unmatched: 8. CDR1 and CDR2 (germline): SGHRS, YFSETQ. The CDR3 is made up of 15 amino acids. The CDR3 spells CASSFHRGSETEAFF. In DNA form, the CDR3 reads TGCGCCAGCAGCTTCCACAGGGGGTCGGAGACTGAAGCTTTCTTT.

The chain combines TRBV28 with TRBJ1-2; D uncertain. V was clipped by 2 bases and J by 6 bases, with 4 bases between them. CDR3 length equals 11 residues. The germline V gene encodes CDR1 MDHEN and CDR2 SYDVKM. CDR3 loop: CASSLGDGYTF. The CDR3 nucleotides are TGTGCCAGCAGTTTAGGGGATGGCTACACCTTC.

The chain couples TRBV6-4 to TRBJ2-3, with 9 positions matching TRBD2. V shed 4 bases and J 2 bases; nucleotides not matched to a gene: 4. CDR3 size: 15 residues. Germline V gene sequence: CDR1 MRHNA, CDR2 SNTAGT. CDR3 DNA: TGTGCCAGCAGTGTTCTAGCGGGAAACACAGATACGCAGTATTTT. Its protein is CASSVLAGNTDTQYF.

The rearrangement uses TRBV27 and TRBJ1-5; 10 bases are a match to TRBD1. V gave up 6 bases and J gave up 4 bases; unmatched junction bases: 6. The CDR3 is 15 amino acids. Looked up from germline, CDR1 is MNHEY and CDR2 is SMNVEV (reference sequence). The CDR3, as DNA: TGTGCCAGCAGGAGGGGACAGGGGAAGAATCAGCCCCAGCATTTT. Translated: CASRRGQGKNQPQHF.

This chain connects TRBV7-3 to TRBJ2-1; D is perhaps TRBD2 (5 bases). The germline V gene has CDR1 SGHTA and CDR2 FQGTGA. The CDR3 consists of 15 residues. The germline V and J ends were trimmed by 5 bases and 5 bases, with 16 bases remaining between them. In DNA form, the CDR3 reads TGTGCCAGCAGCCCTTGGGAGCCGCCTCACAATGAGCAGTTCTTC. Protein: CASSPWEPPHNEQFF.

The J gene is TRBJ1-6, the V gene TRBV28, with a tentative D call TRBD1 (5 bases). Germline CDR1 is MDHEN and CDR2 is SYDVKM. V was trimmed by 3 bases and J by 9 bases, leaving 12 bases between them. The CDR3 extends over 14 amino acids. CDR3 in amino acids: CASSFRGSASPLHF. As DNA, the CDR3 is TGTGCCAGCAGTTTTCGGGGGTCGGCTTCACCCCTCCACTTT.

The CDR3 sequence: CASSDRLAENTGELFF. The CDR3 coding sequence is TGCGCCAGCAGCGACCGACTAGCGGAGAACACCGGGGAGCTGTTTTTT. The chain employs TRBV5-1 and TRBJ2-2; 9 nucleotides align to TRBD2. CDR3 size: 16 residues. V trimming: 4 bases; J trimming: 1 base; junction bases outside the gene matches: 5. Germline lookup yields CDR1 SGHRS and CDR2 YFSETQ.

V and J are TRBV28 and TRBJ2-7; TRBD2 agrees at 8 bases. Germline loops: CDR1 MDHEN, CDR2 SYDVKM. The ends lost 5 bases at V and 2 bases at J; junction bases unmatched: 5. CDR3 length: 14 amino acids. The CDR3 DNA reads as TGTGCCAGCAGTCTGGCGGGAGGACCCTACGAGCAGTACTTC. It encodes CASSLAGGPYEQYF.

The chain carries TRBV28 and TRBJ2-5, with TRBD1 matching 7 bases. Per germline, CDR1 MDHEN and CDR2 SYDVKM. J was trimmed by 4 bases and V by 1 base; bases with no gene match: 12. The length of the CDR3 is 17 residues. CDR3 DNA: TGTGCCAGCAGTTTATCGGTCGGGACAGTAAATTCAGAGACCCAGTACTTC. Translating gives CASSLSVGTVNSETQYF.

This rearrangement joins TRBV19 to TRBJ2-2; 11 bases match TRBD2. Germline CDR1 is LNHDA and CDR2 is SQIVND (reference sequence). The junction had 6 bases not matched to a gene; V was cut back by 7 bases and J by 2 bases. The CDR3 runs 16 residues. CDR3 loop: CASTKTSGVNTGELFF. The CDR3 DNA follows: TGTGCCAGTACCAAGACTAGCGGGGTAAACACCGGGGAGCTGTTTTTT. The full variable domain, rest sourced from reference TRBV19 and TRBJ2-2, is DGGITQSPKYLFRKEGQNVTLSCEQNLNHDAMYWYRQDPGQGLRLIYYSQIVNDFQKGDIAEGYSVSREKKESFPLTVTSAQKNPTAFYLCASTKTSGVNTGELFFGEGSRLTVL.